Listed below are T cell receptor beta chains from one sample, sequenced in a study of blood T cell repertoires in COVID-19. Generated by immunoSEQ multiplex PCR, the TCRdb table keeps only in-frame clones and is missing some. The repertoire holds around 100,000 clones, with roughly 80% as singletons. The sequencing input was peripheral blood. Receptor source: a woman aged 70 to 79 with acute or convalescent COVID-19. Both conserved end residues are trimmed from each CDR3. Only part of the rows carry a size: once, few, many, or a class if the clone is expanded.

clone size	V gene	J gene	CDR3 protein
-	TRBV12-3/TRBV12-4	TRBJ2-1	ASQGPGGSEQF
-	TRBV9	TRBJ2-6	ASSLLGTGVSGANVLT
once	TRBV19	TRBJ2-3	ASSIDQTSTDTQY
-	TRBV25-1	TRBJ2-1	ASRAWTTGGVNEQF
-	TRBV18	TRBJ1-1	ASSLSQGVIGAF
-	TRBV19	TRBJ1-2	ASSIGSANYGYT
-	TRBV7-8	TRBJ1-1	ASSFDRVGNTEAF
-	TRBV27	TRBJ1-2	ASSLGGGAGYGYT
-	TRBV7-9	TRBJ1-1	ASSQGQGSEAF
-	TRBV9	TRBJ2-7	ASSVAGGGYEQY
-	TRBV5-1	TRBJ2-1	ASSPTDRARGYNEQF
-	TRBV7-2	TRBJ1-2	ASSPEIKPGTAGYT
-	TRBV6-5	TRBJ1-5	ASSFRDSLQPQH
-	TRBV12-3/TRBV12-4	TRBJ1-1	ASSPPWATEAF
-	TRBV11-2	TRBJ2-1	ASSLLPGAYNEQF
-	TRBV19	TRBJ2-2	ASSKGQGAGTGELF
-	TRBV11-2	TRBJ2-5	ASSPGSGQWGPETQY
-	TRBV12-5	TRBJ1-1	ASGEPTGAEAF
-	TRBV28	TRBJ1-2	ASRARGGGYT
-	TRBV4-3	TRBJ1-5	ASSQDQGNQPQH
-	TRBV10-3	TRBJ1-1	AISESGGLNTEAF
-	TRBV5-1	TRBJ1-4	ASSLATGVNEKLF
-	TRBV24-1	TRBJ2-3	ATPWGGRTDTQY
-	TRBV6-5	TRBJ1-4	ASRLESTNEKLF
-	TRBV25-1	TRBJ1-1	ASSGGFHTEAF
-	TRBV2	TRBJ1-1	ASRTDRNTEAF
-	TRBV19	TRBJ1-1	ASSARDRHLEAF
-	TRBV7-2	TRBJ2-7	ASSFSPDRVTYEQY
-	TRBV2	TRBJ2-1	ASMVLTSGGAMF
-	TRBV5-6	TRBJ1-2	ASSRFSGRGYT
-	TRBV19	TRBJ1-2	ATRTGEYYT
-	TRBV6-6	TRBJ1-1	ASRNRVTEAF
once	TRBV10-3	TRBJ1-5	AISAGLGEDRDNQPQH
-	TRBV4-2	TRBJ1-5	ASSQEQGGNQPQH
-	TRBV24-1	TRBJ2-5	ATSDLASGAQETQY